The 5 T cell receptor beta chains listed next were all sequenced from one sample in a study of blood T cells in healthy people across ages (dated by TCRdb to between 2014 and 2017). Libraries came from 5' RACE. This sample was sequenced with an Illumina HiSeq 2500. A second PCR of roughly 6 to 11 cycles was run with a J-beta primer mix and a sample-barcoded 5' primer. The public reads were quality trimmed at Q25 with fastp and then assembled into clones with MiXCR by TCRdb, keeping productive beta chains. Each entry is one CDR3 protein sequence, shown with its most common DNA and genes. The sample records hundreds of thousands of distinct CDR3 sequences, 25% to 30% of which are singletons. In total, the top ten clones hold 25% to 30% of the sample. Input material: blood. The receptors stem from a woman aged 70-85 years in good health.

The J gene is TRBJ1-5, the V gene TRBV28; D may be TRBD1 (6 bases). V was trimmed by 6 bases and J by 1 base, leaving 16 bases between them. The CDR3 is 16 amino acids. Germline V gene data show CDR1 as MDHEN and CDR2 as SYDVKM. DNA for the CDR3: TGTGCCAGCAGCCTCACAGGGAGGGGAAGCAATCAGCCCCAGCATTTT. This encodes CASSLTGRGSNQPQHF.

The sample holds a few counts of this clonotype. The chain couples TRBV4-3 to TRBJ2-7; tentatively, D is TRBD1 or TRBD2 (6 bases each). The V end was cut by 0 bases, the J end by 2 bases, with 11 bases between. CDR1 is LGHNA and CDR2 is YSLEER in the germline V gene. The CDR3 spans 15 residues. In nucleotides, the CDR3 is TGCGCCAGCAGCCAAGATCGGGGGCCGACCTACGAGCAGTACTTC. It is translated as CASSQDRGPTYEQYF.

V and J are TRBV19 and TRBJ2-2, with a weak D call TRBD1 (5 bases). The CDR3 spans 14 residues. Germline CDR1 is LNHDA and CDR2 is SQIVND (reference sequence). V was cut by 8 bases and J by 5 bases, with 15 bases left in between. CDR3 sequence reads: CASQGPRKTGELFF. CDR3 DNA: TGTGCCAGTCAGGGCCCTCGTAAAACCGGGGAGCTGTTTTTT.

This clonotype was detected ten times or more. The chain carries TRBV5-5 and TRBJ2-1; 7 bases are a match to TRBD2. This CDR3 region has 15 residues. Germline CDR1 is SGHKS and CDR2 is YYEKEE (reference sequence). After removal of 4 bases from V and 0 bases from J, the junction contained 4 bases not matched to a gene. As DNA, the CDR3 is TGTGCCAGCAGCCAAGCGGGGAGCTCCTACAATGAGCAGTTCTTC. Protein product: CASSQAGSSYNEQFF.

In this sample, this clonotype turned up many times. CDR3 nucleotide sequence: TGTGCCAGCTCACCACCACGAGGGAACACCGGGGAGCTGTTTTTT. This gives the protein CASSPPRGNTGELFF. The chain uses TRBV18 and TRBJ2-2; D unresolved. V lost 0 bases, J lost 1 base, and 6 bases lay in between. Germline values: CDR1 KGHSH, CDR2 LQKENI. This CDR3 comprises 15 residues.